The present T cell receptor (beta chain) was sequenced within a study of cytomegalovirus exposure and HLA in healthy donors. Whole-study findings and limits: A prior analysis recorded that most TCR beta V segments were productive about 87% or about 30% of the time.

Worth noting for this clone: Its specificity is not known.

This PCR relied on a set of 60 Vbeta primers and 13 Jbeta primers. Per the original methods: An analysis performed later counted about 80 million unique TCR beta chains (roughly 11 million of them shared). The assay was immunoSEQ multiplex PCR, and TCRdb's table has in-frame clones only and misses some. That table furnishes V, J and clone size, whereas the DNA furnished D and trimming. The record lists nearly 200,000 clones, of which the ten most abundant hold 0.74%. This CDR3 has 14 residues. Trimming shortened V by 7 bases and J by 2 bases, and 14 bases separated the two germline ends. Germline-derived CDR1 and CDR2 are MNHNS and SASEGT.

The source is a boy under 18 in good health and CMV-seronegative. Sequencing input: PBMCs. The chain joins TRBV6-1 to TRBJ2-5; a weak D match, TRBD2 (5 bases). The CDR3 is CASTLSGMQETQYF. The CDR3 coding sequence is TGTGCCAGCACCCTATCCGGGATGCAAGAGACCCAGTACTTC.